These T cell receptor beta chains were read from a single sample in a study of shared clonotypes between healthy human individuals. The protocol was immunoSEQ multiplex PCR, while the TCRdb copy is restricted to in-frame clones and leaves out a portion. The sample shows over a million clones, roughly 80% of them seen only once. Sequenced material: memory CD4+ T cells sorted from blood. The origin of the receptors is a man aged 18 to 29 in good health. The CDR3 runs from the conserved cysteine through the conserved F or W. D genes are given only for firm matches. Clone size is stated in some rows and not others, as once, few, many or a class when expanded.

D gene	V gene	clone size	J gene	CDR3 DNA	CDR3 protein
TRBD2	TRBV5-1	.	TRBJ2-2	TGCGCCAGCAGCGCGAGCAGGGGCCAGGGACTAGCGGAGAACACCGGGGAGCTGTTTTTT	CASSASRGQGLAENTGELFF
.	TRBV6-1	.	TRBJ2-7	TGTGCCAGCAGTGAAGTGAACTACGAGCAGTACTTC	CASSEVNYEQYF
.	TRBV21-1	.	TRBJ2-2	TGTGCCAGCAGCAAATCCCGGGACAGGGCGTCACGAACCGGGGAGCTGTTTTTT	CASSKSRDRASRTGELFF
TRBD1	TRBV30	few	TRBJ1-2	TGTGCCGGGAGGGACAGGAACTTCTATGGCTACACCTTC	CAGRDRNFYGYTF
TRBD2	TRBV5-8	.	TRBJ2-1	TGTGCCAGCACCTCGGATAGCGGGGCCCAGGGTGAGCAGTTCTTC	CASTSDSGAQGEQFF
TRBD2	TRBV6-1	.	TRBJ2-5	TGTGCCAGCAACCCCGGGGGGGGCCAGGAGACCCAGTACTTC	CASNPGGGQETQYF
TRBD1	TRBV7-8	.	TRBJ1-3	TGTGCCAGCAGCAACAGGGGGAACACCATATATTTT	CASSNRGNTIYF
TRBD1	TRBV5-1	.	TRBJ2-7	TGCGCCAGCAGCAGGGGGACAGGGGATAGGTTCGACGAGCAGTACTTC	CASSRGTGDRFDEQYF
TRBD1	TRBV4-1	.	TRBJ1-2	TGCGCCAGCAGCCAACCGAGGTCCGACAGGGGTTTACGCTACACCTTC	CASSQPRSDRGLRYTF
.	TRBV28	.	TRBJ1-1	TGTGCCAGCAGGGGGAGTTCAGGTAACACTGAAGCTTTCTTT	CASRGSSGNTEAFF
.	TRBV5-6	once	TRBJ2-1	TGTGCCAGCAGCCTGAAAAAGCTAGTGGTGGTTGACAATGAGCAGTTCTTC	CASSLKKLVVVDNEQFF
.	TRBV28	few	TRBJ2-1	TGTGCCAGCAGCCGAGTGAGGGACTCCTACAATGAGCAGTTCTTC	CASSRVRDSYNEQFF
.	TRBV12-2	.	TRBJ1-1	TGTGCAAGTCGCTTAGCGCCTCTAGGCAGGGGGCCCACTGAAGCTTTCTTT	CASRLAPLGRGPTEAFF
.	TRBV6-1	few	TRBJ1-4	TGTGCCAGCAGTGAAGGACAGAAAGAAAAACTGTTTTTT	CASSEGQKEKLFF
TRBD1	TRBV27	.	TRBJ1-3	TGTGCCAGCAGTTTCGTAGGACAGGGCTCTGGAAACACCATATATTTT	CASSFVGQGSGNTIYF
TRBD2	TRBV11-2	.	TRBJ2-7	TGTGCCAGCAGCTTAGGCGGGGGAAGAACCGAGCAGTACTTC	CASSLGGGRTEQYF
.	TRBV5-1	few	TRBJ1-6	TGCGCCAGCAGCCCCGAAAACGCTTCACCCCTCCACTTT	CASSPENASPLHF
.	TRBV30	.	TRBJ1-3	TGTGCCTGGAGTGTGGGGGACAACTCTGGAAACACCATATATTTT	CAWSVGDNSGNTIYF
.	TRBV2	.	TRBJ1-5	TGTGCCAGCAGTGAAAGACGGGGGCTGCCCCAGCATTTT	CASSERRGLPQHF
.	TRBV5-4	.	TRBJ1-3	TGTGCCAGCAGCCGGGACCCAACTCCCTCTGGAAACACCATATATTTT	CASSRDPTPSGNTIYF
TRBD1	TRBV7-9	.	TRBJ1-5	TGTGCCAGCAGCTTAGGGGACAGTGGGGGCAATCAGCCCCAGCATTTT	CASSLGDSGGNQPQHF
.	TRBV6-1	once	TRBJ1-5	TGTGCCAGCAGTGACTTTAAGAAAAATCAGCCCCAGCATTTT	CASSDFKKNQPQHF
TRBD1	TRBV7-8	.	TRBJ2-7	TGTGCCAGCAGCCAACAGGACAGGGTCAACGAGCAGTACTTC	CASSQQDRVNEQYF
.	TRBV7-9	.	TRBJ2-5	TGTGCCAGCAGCTTACCGCTGGGCGGGGCACAAGAGACCCAGTACTTC	CASSLPLGGAQETQYF
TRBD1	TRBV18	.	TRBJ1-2	TGTGCCAGCTCACTCCCCCTTGGACAGGGGGTTAACTATGGCTACACCTTC	CASSLPLGQGVNYGYTF
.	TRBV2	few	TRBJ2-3	TGTGCCAGCGTGTCAGAGGGCACAGATACGCAGTATTTT	CASVSEGTDTQYF
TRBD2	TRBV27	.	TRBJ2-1	TGTGCCAGCAGTTCCCGACTAGCGGGAGCGTTAAATGAGCAGTTCTTC	CASSSRLAGALNEQFF
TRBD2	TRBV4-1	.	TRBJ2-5	TGCGCCAGCAGCCAGCTAGCGGGGGGTCGGACCCAGTACTTC	CASSQLAGGRTQYF
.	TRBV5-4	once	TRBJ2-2	TGTGCCAGCAGCGTGACGCCTGTGAACACCGGGGAGCTGTTTTTT	CASSVTPVNTGELFF
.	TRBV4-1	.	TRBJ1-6	TGCGCCAGCAGCCAAGATAGGCTAGGTAATCCCCTCCACTTT	CASSQDRLGNPLHF
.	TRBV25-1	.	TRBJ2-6	TGTGCCAGCAGTCCAACAGGGACTGGGGCCAACGTCCTGACTTTC	CASSPTGTGANVLTF
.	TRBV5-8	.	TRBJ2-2	TGTGCCAGCAGCTCATTAGACATAGCGAACACCGGGGAGCTGTTTTTT	CASSSLDIANTGELFF
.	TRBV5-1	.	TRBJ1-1	TGCGCCAGCAGCTTGCAAGGGAACACTGAAGCTTTCTTT	CASSLQGNTEAFF
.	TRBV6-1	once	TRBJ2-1	TGTGCCAGCAGTCCTAGAAGCTCCTACAATGAGCAGTTCTTC	CASSPRSSYNEQFF
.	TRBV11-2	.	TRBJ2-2	TGTGCCAGCAGCTTAGAAATGCAACCTAACACCGGGGAGCTGTTTTTT	CASSLEMQPNTGELFF
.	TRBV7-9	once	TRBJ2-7	TGTGCCAGCAGCTTATATAACAGAGCCTACGAGCAGTACTTC	CASSLYNRAYEQYF
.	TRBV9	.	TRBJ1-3	TGTGCCAGCAGCGTAGCCAGTCACCGGAACAGCCCATACTCTGGAAACACCATATATTTT	CASSVASHRNSPYSGNTIYF
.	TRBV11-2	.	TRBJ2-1	TGTGCCAGCAGCGATGTACGAGGGAAGAATGAGCAGTTCTTC	CASSDVRGKNEQFF
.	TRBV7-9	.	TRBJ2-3	TGTGCCAGCAGCTTACGGGGCGTGACTAGCACAGATACGCAGTATTTT	CASSLRGVTSTDTQYF
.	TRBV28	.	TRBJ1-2	TGTGCCAGCACGGAAGGGCGGGGGAGTGGCTACACCTTC	CASTEGRGSGYTF
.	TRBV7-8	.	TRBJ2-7	TGTGCCAGCAGCACAATCTACGAGCAGTACTTC	CASSTIYEQYF
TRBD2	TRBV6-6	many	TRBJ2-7	TGTGCCAGCAGTTACAGCGGGATGCCCTACGAGCAGTACTTC	CASSYSGMPYEQYF
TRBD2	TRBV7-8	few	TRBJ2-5	TGTGCCAGCAGCCTTCTAGCGGGATCAACCCAAGAGACCCAGTACTTC	CASSLLAGSTQETQYF
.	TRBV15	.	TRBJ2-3	TGTGCCACCAGCAGAGATAAACCTGGGCCAGGGAGGACAGATACGCAGTATTTT	CATSRDKPGPGRTDTQYF
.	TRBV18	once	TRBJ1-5	TGTGCCAGCTCACCACGAGGGGGGAGTCTTAGCAATCAGCCCCAGCATTTT	CASSPRGGSLSNQPQHF
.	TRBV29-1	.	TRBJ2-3	TGCAGCGTTAAAGGGGGGTCCGGCACAGATACGCAGTATTTT	CSVKGGSGTDTQYF
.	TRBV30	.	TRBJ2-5	TGTGCCGCTAGCCGGCAAGAGACCCAGTACTTC	CAASRQETQYF
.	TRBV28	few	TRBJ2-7	TGTGCCAGCAGTTCCCAGGGGAGGCCATACGAGCAGTACTTC	CASSSQGRPYEQYF
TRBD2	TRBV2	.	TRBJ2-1	TGTGCCAGTACTAGCGGGGGGTCTGGGAATGAGCAGTTCTTC	CASTSGGSGNEQFF